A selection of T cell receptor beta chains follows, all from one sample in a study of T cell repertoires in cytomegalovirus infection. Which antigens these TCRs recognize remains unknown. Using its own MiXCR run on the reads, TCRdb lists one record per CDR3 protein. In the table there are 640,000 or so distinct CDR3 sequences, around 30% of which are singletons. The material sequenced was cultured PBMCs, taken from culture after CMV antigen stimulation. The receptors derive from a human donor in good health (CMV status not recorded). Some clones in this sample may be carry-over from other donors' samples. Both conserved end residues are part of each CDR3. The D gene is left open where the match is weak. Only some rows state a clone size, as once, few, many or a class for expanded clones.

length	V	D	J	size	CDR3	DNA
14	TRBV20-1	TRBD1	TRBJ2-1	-	CSARADRGGGEQFF	TGCAGTGCTCGGGCGGACAGGGGTGGGGGTGAGCAGTTCTTC
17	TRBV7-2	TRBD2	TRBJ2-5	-	CASSLEFSGGDQETQYF	TGTGCCAGCAGCTTAGAGTTCAGCGGGGGGGACCAAGAGACCCAGTACTTC
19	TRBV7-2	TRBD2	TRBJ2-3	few	CANSFGGLAGGAGTDTQYF	TGTGCCAACAGCTTTGGGGGACTAGCGGGAGGAGCTGGCACAGATACGCAGTATTTT
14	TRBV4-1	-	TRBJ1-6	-	CASSQVGTGSPLHF	TGCGCCAGCAGCCAAGTGGGTACAGGATCACCCCTCCACTTT
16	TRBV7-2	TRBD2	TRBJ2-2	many	CASSLVAGGSTGELFF	TGTGCCAGCAGCTTAGTAGCGGGGGGTTCCACCGGGGAGCTGTTTTTT
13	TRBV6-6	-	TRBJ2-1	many	CASRRDSYNEQFF	TGTGCCAGCAGGCGAGACTCCTACAATGAGCAGTTCTTC
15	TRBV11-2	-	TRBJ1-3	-	CASSLEGSDGNTIYF	TGTGCCAGCAGCTTAGAGGGGTCCGATGGAAACACCATATATTTT
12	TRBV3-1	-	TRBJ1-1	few	CASSQGWSEAFF	TGTGCCAGCAGCCAAGGATGGTCTGAAGCTTTCTTT
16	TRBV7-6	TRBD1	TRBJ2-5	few	CASSLSGTGGKETQYF	TGTGCCAGCAGCTTGTCCGGGACAGGGGGCAAAGAGACCCAGTACTTC
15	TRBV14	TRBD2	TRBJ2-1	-	CASRKSGSPLHEQFF	TGTGCCAGCAGGAAAAGCGGGAGCCCCCTACATGAGCAGTTCTTC
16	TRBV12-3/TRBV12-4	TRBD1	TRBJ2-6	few	CASSSRDRDGANVLTF	TGTGCCAGCAGTAGCCGGGACAGGGATGGGGCCAACGTCCTGACTTTC
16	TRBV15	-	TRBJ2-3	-	CATSRKWAGEGDTQYF	TGTGCCACCAGCAGAAAATGGGCAGGGGAAGGAGATACGCAGTATTTT
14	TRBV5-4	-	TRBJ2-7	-	CASSAEAGSYEQYF	TGTGCCAGCAGCGCCGAGGCAGGGTCCTACGAGCAGTACTTC
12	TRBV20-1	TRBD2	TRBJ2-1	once	CSARGTSVGQFF	TGCAGTGCTAGAGGGACTAGCGTTGGGCAGTTCTTC
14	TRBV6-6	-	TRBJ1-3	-	CASKTGSSGNTIYF	TGTGCCAGCAAGACAGGTTCATCTGGAAACACCATATATTTT
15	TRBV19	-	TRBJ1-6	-	CASSRRRQGNSPLHF	TGTGCCAGTAGTCGGCGGCGCCAGGGAAATTCACCCCTCCACTTT
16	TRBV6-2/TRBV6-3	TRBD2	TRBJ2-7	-	CASSYPGLAGEYEQYF	TGTGCCAGCAGTTACCCAGGACTAGCGGGAGAGTACGAGCAGTACTTC
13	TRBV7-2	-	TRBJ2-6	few	CASGPTGANVLTF	TGTGCCAGCGGGCCAACTGGGGCCAACGTCCTGACTTTC
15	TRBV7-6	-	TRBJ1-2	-	CASSLISGQPYGYTF	TGTGCCAGCAGCTTAATCAGCGGGCAGCCATATGGCTACACCTTC
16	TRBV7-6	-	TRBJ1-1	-	CASRLGGRDSNTEAFF	TGTGCCAGCAGGTTGGGGGGTAGGGATTCGAACACTGAAGCTTTCTTT
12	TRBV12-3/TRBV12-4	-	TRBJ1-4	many	CASRRDNEKLFF	TGTGCCAGCAGGCGGGATAATGAAAAACTGTTTTTT
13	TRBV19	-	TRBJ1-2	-	CASSAQLFVGYTF	TGTGCCAGTAGTGCGCAACTTTTCGTCGGCTACACCTTC
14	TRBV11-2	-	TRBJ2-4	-	CASSSLSSSSIQYF	TGTGCCAGCAGCTCCCTCAGTAGTTCCAGCATTCAGTACTTC
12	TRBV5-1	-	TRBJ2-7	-	CASRWVRYEQYF	TGCGCCAGCCGCTGGGTCCGCTACGAGCAGTACTTC
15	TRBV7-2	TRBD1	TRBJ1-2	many	CASSFTGTGFYGYTF	TGTGCCAGCAGCTTTACCGGGACAGGTTTTTATGGCTACACCTTC
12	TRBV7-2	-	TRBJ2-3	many	CASSYSTDTQYF	TGTGCCAGCAGCTACAGCACAGATACGCAGTATTTT
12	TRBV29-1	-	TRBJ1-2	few	CSAGRAGAGYTF	TGCAGCGCTGGACGCGCAGGGGCTGGCTACACCTTC
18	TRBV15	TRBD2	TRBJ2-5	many	CATSRHVGLAGDGETQYF	TGTGCCACCAGCAGACATGTTGGGTTAGCGGGAGATGGGGAGACCCAGTACTTC
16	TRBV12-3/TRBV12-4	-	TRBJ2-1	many	CASSPFGGGSYNEQFF	TGTGCCAGCAGCCCGTTTGGCGGAGGCTCCTACAATGAGCAGTTCTTC
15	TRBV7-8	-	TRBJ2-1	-	CASSLRSGFIDEQFF	TGTGCCAGCAGCTTAAGGTCAGGGTTTATCGATGAGCAGTTCTTC
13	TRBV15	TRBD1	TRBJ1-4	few	CATSSGTVGKLFF	TGTGCCACCAGCAGCGGGACAGTCGGAAAACTGTTTTTT
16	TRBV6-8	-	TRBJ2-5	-	CASSFSSDGRRETQYF	TGTGCCAGCAGCTTTTCCTCGGACGGCAGGAGGGAGACCCAGTACTTC
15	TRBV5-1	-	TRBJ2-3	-	CASSRAGVITDTQYF	TGCGCCAGCAGCCGGGCAGGGGTGATCACAGATACGCAGTATTTT
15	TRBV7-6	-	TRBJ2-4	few	CASSDKGVAKNIQYF	TGTGCCAGCAGCGACAAAGGGGTAGCCAAAAACATTCAGTACTTC
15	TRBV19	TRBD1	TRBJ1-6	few	CASNSAGGVGSPLHF	TGTGCCAGTAATAGTGCAGGGGGAGTGGGCTCACCCCTCCACTTT
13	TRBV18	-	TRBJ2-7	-	CASSPSSPYEQYF	TGTGCCAGCTCACCGTCGAGTCCCTACGAGCAGTACTTC
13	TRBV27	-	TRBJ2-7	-	CASRPGGLEEQYF	TGTGCCAGCAGGCCCGGGGGGCTCGAGGAGCAGTACTTC
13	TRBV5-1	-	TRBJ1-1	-	CASTGVRGTEAFF	TGCGCCAGCACAGGGGTGAGGGGCACTGAAGCTTTCTTT
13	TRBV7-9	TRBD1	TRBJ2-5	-	CASSPRTGQTQYF	TGTGCCAGCAGCCCAAGGACAGGTCAGACCCAGTACTTC
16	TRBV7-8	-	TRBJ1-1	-	CASSLWAMRGDTEAFF	TGTGCCAGCAGCTTATGGGCCATGAGGGGTGACACTGAAGCTTTCTTT
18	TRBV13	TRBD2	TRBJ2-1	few	CASSPLARLAGGPNEQFF	TGTGCCAGCAGCCCACTCGCTCGACTAGCGGGGGGGCCGAATGAGCAGTTCTTC
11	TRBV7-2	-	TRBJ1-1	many	CASSHPGGAFF	TGTGCCAGCAGCCACCCGGGCGGAGCTTTCTTT
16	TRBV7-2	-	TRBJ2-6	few	CASSQRSSSGANVLTF	TGTGCCAGCAGCCAGCGTTCCAGCTCTGGGGCCAACGTCCTGACTTTC
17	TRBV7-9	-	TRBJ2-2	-	CASSLLTPGAGTGELFF	TGTGCCAGCAGCCTCCTAACCCCGGGGGCAGGGACCGGGGAGCTGTTTTTT
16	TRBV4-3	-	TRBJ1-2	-	CASSQEVVSGTYGYTF	TGCGCCAGCAGTCAAGAGGTGGTATCGGGGACCTATGGCTACACCTTC
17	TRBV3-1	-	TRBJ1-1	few	CASRSGRTASRDTEAFF	TGTGCCAGCCGGAGTGGTAGGACAGCCTCGAGAGACACTGAAGCTTTCTTT
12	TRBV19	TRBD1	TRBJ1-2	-	CASTRDSYGYTF	TGTGCGAGCACCCGGGACAGTTATGGCTACACCTTC
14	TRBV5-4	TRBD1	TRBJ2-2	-	CASSQGENTGELFF	TGTGCCAGCAGCCAGGGGGAAAACACCGGGGAGCTGTTTTTT
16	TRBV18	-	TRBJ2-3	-	CASSPNLGLTADTQYF	TGTGCCAGCTCTCCGAACCTGGGGCTGACGGCAGATACGCAGTATTTT
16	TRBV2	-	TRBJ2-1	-	CASSEEGWGTNNEQFF	TGTGCCAGCAGTGAGGAGGGGTGGGGTACGAACAATGAGCAGTTCTTC
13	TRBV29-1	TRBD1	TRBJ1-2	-	CSVEDSGGDGYTF	TGCAGCGTTGAAGACTCAGGGGGCGATGGCTACACCTTC
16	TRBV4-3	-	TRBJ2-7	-	CASSRGTGVATYEQYF	TGCGCCAGCAGCCGAGGGACCGGGGTGGCTACCTACGAGCAGTACTTC
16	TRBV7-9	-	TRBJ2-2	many	CASSPGLITNTGELFF	TGTGCCAGCAGCCCCGGACTCATAACGAACACCGGGGAGCTGTTTTTT
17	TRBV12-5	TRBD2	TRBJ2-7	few	CASARRGGSAASYEQYF	TGTGCTAGTGCCCGGCGAGGCGGGAGTGCGGCCTCCTACGAGCAGTACTTC
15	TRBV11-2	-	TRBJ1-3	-	CASSGGGTTGNTIYF	TGTGCCAGCAGCGGGGGGGGTACAACCGGAAACACCATATATTTT
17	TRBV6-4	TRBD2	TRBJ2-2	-	CASSQTSGAQNTGELFF	TGTGCCAGCAGTCAAACTAGCGGGGCCCAGAACACCGGGGAGCTGTTTTTT